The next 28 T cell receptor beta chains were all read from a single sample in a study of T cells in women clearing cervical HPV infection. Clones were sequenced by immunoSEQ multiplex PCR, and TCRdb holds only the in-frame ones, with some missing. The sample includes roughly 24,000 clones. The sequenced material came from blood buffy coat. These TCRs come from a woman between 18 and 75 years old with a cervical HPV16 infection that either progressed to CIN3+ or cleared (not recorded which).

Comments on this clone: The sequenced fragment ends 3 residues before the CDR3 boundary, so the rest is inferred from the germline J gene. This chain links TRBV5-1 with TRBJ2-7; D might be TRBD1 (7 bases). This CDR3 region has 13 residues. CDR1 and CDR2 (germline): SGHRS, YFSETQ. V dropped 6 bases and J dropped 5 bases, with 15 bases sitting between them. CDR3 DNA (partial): TGCGCCAGCACTGAACCAGGGGGGAACGAG. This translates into CASTEPGGNE. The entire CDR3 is CASTEPGGNEQYF.

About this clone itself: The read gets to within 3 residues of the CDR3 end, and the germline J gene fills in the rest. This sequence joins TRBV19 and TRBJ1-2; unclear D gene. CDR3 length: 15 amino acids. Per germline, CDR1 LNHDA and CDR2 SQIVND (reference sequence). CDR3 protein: CASSNSGSSYNDYTF. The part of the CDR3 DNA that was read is TGTGCCAGTAGCAATAGCGGAAGCTCCTACAATGAC.

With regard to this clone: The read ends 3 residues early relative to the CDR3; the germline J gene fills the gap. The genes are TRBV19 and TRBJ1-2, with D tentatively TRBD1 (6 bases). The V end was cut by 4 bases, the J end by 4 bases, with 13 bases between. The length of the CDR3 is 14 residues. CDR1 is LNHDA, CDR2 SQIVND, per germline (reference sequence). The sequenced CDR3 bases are TGTGCCAGTAGTAACCCGGACAGTCTCTATGGC. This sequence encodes CASSNPDSLYG. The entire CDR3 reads CASSNPDSLYGYTF.

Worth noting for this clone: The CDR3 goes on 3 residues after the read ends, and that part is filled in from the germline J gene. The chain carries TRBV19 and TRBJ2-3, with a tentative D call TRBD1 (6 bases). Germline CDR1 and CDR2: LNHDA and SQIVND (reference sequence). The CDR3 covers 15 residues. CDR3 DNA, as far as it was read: TGTGCCAGTAGTATCCTGGGACAAGGCAATCAGCCG. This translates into CASSILGQGNQP. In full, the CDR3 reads CASSILGQGNQPQYF.

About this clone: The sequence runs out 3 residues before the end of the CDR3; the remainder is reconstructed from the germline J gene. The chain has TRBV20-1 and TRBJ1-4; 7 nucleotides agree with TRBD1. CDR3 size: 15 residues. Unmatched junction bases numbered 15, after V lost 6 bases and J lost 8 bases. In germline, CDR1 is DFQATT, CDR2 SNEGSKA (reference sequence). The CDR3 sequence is CSAPSRAGGREKLFF. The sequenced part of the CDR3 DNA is TGCAGTGCCCCATCCCGGGCAGGGGGACGGGAAAAA.

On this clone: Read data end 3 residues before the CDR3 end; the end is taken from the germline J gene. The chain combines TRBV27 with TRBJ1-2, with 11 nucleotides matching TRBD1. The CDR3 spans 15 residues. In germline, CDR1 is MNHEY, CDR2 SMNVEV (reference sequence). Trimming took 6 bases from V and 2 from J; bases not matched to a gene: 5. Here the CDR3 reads CASSLRDRGNYGYTF. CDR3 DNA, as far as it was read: TGTGCCAGCAGCCTTCGGGACAGGGGGAACTATGGC.

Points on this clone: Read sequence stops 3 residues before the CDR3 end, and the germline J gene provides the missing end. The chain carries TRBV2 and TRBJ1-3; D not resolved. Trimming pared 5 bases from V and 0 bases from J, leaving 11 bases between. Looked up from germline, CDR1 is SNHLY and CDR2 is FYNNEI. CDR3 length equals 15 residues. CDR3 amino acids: CASSNAGASGNTIYF. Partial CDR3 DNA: TGTGCCAGCAGTAACGCAGGAGCCTCTGGAAACACC.

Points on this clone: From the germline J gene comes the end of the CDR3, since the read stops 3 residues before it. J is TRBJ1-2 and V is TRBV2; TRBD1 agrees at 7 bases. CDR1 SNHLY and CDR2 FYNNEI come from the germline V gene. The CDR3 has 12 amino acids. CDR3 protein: CASRVGTADYTF. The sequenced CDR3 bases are TGTGCCAGCAGGGTAGGGACAGCCGAC.

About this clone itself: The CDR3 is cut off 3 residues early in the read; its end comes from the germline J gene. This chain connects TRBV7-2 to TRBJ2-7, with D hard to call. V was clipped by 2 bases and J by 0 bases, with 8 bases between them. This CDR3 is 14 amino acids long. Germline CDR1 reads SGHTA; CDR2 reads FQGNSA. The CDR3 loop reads CASSLIVSSYEQYF. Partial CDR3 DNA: TGTGCCAGCAGCTTAATAGTCTCCTCCTACGAG. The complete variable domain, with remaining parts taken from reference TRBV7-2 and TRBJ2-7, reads GAGVSQSPSNKVTEKGKDVELRCDPISGHTALYWYRQSLGQGLEFLIYFQGNSAPDKSGLPSDRFSAERTGGSVSTLTIQRTQQEDSAVYLCASSLIVSSYEQYFGPGTRLTVT.

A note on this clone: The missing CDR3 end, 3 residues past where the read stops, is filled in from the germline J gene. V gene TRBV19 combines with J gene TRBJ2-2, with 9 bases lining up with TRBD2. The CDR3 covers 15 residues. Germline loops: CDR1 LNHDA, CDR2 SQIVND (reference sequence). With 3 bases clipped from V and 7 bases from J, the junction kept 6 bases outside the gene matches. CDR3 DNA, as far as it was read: TGTGCCAGTAGTATTGCTAGCGGGGCCATCGGGGAG. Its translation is CASSIASGAIGE. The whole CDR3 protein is CASSIASGAIGELFF.

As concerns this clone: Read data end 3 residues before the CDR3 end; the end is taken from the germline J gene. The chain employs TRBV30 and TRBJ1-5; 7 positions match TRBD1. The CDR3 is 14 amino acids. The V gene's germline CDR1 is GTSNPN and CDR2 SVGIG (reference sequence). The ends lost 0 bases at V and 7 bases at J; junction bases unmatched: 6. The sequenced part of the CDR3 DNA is TGTGCCTGGAGTGTACACAGGGGCACACAGCCC. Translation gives CAWSVHRGTQP. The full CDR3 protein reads CAWSVHRGTQPQHF.

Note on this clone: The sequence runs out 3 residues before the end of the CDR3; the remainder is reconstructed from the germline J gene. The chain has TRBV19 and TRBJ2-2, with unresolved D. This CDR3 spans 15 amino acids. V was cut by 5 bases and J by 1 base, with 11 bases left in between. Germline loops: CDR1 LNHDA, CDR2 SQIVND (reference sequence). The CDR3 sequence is CASSGQPRNTGELFF. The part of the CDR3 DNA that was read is TGTGCCAGTAGTGGGCAACCAAGGAACACCGGGGAG. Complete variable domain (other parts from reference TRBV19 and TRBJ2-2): DGGITQSPKYLFRKEGQNVTLSCEQNLNHDAMYWYRQDPGQGLRLIYYSQIVNDFQKGDIAEGYSVSREKKESFPLTVTSAQKNPTAFYLCASSGQPRNTGELFFGEGSRLTVL.

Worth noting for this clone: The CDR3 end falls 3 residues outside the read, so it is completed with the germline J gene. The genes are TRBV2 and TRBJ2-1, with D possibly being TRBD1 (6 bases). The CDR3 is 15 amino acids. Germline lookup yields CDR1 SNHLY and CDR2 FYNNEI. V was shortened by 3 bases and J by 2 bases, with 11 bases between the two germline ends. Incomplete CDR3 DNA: TGTGCCAGCAGTGATACAGGGCGGACCTACAATGAG. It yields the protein CASSDTGRTYNE. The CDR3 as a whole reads CASSDTGRTYNEQFF.

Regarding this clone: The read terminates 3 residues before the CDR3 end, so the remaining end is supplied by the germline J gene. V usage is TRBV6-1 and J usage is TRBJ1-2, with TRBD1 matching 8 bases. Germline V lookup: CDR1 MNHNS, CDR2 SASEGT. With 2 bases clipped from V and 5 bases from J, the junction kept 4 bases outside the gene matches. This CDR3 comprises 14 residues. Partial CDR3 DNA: TGTGCCAGCAGTGAAAGGACAGGGCAGTATGGC. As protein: CASSERTGQYG. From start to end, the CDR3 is CASSERTGQYGYTF.

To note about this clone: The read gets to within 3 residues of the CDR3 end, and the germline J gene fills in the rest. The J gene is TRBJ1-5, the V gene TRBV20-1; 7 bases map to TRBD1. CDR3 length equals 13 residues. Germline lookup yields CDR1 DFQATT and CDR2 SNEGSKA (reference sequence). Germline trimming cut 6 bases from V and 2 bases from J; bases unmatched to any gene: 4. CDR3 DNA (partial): TGCAGTGCCCCCGGACAGGGCAATCAGCCC. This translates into CSAPGQGNQP. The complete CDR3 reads CSAPGQGNQPQHF.

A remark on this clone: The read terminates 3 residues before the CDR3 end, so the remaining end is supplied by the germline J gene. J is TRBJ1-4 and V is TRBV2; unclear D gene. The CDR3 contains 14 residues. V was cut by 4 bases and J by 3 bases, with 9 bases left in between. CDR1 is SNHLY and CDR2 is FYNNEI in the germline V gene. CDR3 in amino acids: CASSVSRSNEKLFF. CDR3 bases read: TGTGCCAGCAGTGTTTCCAGGTCTAATGAAAAA.

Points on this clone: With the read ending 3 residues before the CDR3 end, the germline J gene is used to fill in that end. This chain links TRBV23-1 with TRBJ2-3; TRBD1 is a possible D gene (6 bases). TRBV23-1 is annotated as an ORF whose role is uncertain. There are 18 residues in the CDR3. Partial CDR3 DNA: TGCGCCAGCTTACCGAAACAGGGTACTGGTAATAGCAATCAGCCG. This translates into CASLPKQGTGNSNQP. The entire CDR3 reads CASLPKQGTGNSNQPQYF.

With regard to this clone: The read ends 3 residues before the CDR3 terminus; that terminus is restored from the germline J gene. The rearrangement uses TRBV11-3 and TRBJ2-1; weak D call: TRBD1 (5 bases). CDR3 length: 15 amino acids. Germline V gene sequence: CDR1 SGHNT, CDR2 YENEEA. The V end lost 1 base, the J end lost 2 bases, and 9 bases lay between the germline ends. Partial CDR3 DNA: TGTGCCAGCAGCTTAGGACAGCAAACCTACAATGAG. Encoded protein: CASSLGQQTYNE. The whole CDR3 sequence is CASSLGQQTYNEQFF.

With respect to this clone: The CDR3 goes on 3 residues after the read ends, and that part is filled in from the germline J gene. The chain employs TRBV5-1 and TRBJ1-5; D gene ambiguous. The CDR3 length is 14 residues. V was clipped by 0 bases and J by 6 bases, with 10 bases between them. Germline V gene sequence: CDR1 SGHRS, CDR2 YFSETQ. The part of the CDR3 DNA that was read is TGCGCCAGCAGCTTGGAGGGTCTTGCTCAGCCC. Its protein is CASSLEGLAQP. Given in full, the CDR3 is CASSLEGLAQPQHF.

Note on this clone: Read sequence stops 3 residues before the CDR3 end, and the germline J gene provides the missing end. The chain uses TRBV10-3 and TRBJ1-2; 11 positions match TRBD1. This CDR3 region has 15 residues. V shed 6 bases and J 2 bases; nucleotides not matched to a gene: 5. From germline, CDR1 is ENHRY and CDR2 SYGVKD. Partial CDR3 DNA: TGTGCCATCAGGGCCGGGACAGGGGGAAACTATGGC. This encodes CAIRAGTGGNYG. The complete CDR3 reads CAIRAGTGGNYGYTF.

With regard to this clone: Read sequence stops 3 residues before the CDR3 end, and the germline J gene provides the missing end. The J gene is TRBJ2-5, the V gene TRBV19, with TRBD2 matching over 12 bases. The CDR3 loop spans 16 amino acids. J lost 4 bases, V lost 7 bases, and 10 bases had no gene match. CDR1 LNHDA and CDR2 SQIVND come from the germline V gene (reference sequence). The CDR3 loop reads CASTCYVGLAGETQYF. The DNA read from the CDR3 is TGTGCCAGTACCTGCTATGTGGGACTAGCGGGAGAGACC.

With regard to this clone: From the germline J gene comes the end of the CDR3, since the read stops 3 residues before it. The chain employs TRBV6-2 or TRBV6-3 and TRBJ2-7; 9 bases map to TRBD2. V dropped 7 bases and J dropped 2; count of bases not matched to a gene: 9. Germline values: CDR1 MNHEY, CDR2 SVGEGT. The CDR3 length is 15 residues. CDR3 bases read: TGTGCCAGCAACAACCCGGGACTAGCCCCCTACGAG. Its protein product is CASNNPGLAPYE. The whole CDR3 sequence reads CASNNPGLAPYEQYF.

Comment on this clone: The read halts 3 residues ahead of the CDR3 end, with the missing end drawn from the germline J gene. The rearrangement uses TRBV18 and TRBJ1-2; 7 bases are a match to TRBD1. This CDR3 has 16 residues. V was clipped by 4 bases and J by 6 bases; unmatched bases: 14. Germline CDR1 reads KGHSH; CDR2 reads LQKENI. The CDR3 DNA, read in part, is TGTGCCAGCTCACTTGGGTTTGACAGGGCGGTCCATGGC. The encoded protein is CASSLGFDRAVHG. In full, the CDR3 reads CASSLGFDRAVHGYTF.

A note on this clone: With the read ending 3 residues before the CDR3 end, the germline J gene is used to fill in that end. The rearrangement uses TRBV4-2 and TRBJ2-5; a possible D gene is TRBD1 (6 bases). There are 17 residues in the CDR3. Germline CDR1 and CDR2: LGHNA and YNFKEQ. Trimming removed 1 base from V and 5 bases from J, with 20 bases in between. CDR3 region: CASSQAVRGCFWETQYF. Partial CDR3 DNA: TGTGCCAGCAGCCAAGCGGTTAGGGGGTGTTTTTGGGAGACC.

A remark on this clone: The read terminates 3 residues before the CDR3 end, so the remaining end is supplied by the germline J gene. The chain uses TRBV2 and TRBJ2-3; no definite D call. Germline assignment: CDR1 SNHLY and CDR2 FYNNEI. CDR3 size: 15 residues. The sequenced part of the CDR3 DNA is TGTGCCAGCAGTGGGTGGCGGAAGTTCAATCAGCCG. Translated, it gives CASSGWRKFNQP. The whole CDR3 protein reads CASSGWRKFNQPQYF.

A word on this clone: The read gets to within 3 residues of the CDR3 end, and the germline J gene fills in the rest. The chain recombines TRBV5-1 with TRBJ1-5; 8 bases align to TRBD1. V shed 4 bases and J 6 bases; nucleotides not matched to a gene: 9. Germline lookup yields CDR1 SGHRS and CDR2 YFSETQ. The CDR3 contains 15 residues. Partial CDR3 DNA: TGCGCCAGCAGCCTAGGACAGGGAAGGGGTCAGCCC. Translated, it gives CASSLGQGRGQP. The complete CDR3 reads CASSLGQGRGQPQHF.

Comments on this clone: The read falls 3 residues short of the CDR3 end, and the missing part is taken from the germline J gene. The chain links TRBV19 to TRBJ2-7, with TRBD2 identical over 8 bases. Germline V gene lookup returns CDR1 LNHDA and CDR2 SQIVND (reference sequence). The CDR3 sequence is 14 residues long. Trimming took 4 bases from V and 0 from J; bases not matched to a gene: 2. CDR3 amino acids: CASSSGRPSYEQYF. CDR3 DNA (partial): TGTGCCAGTAGTAGCGGGAGGCCCTCCTACGAG. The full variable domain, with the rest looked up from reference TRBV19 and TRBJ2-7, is DGGITQSPKYLFRKEGQNVTLSCEQNLNHDAMYWYRQDPGQGLRLIYYSQIVNDFQKGDIAEGYSVSREKKESFPLTVTSAQKNPTAFYLCASSSGRPSYEQYFGPGTRLTVT.

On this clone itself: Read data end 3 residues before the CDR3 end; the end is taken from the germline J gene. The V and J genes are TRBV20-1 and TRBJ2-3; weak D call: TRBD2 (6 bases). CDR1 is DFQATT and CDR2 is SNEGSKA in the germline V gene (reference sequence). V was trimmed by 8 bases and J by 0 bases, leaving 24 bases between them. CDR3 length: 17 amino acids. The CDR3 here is CSSLLAPTSLSTDTQYF. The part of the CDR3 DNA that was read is TGCAGTTCCCTACTAGCTCCTACGTCCTTGAGCACAGATACG.